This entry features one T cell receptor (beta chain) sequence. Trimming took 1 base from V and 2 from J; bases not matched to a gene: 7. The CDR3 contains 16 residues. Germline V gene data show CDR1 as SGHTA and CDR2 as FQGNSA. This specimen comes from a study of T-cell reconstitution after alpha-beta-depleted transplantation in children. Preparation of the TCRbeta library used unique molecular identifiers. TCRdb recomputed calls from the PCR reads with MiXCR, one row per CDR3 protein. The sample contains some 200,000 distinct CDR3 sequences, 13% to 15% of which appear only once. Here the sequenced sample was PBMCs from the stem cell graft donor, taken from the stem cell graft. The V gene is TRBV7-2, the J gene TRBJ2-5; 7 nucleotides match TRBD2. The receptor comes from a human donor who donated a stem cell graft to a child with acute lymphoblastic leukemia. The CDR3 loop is CASSLGTSGGQETQYF. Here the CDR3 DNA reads TGTGCCAGCAGCTTAGGGACTTCCGGGGGGCAAGAGACCCAGTACTTC.